The rows below give T cell receptor beta chains drawn from one sample of a study of response to subunit inactivated influenza vaccine. TCRdb independently ran MiXCR on the RT-PCR reads; one entry per CDR3 protein. The sample comprises roughly 790,000 distinct CDR3 sequences, around 20% of which are singletons, and roughly 10% rests with the top ten. The sample in question was PBMCs from blood, obtained 5 days after vaccination. These receptors were collected from a man between 50 and 59 years old who received an inactivated influenza vaccine. The CDR3 runs from the conserved cysteine through the conserved F or W. The D gene is left open where the match is weak. Expanded clones are given a class, and other clones once, few, many or no size at all.

DNA,CDR3,V,size,D,J
TGCAGTGCTATCGGGACAGAGAACACTGAAGCTTTCTTT,CSAIGTENTEAFF,TRBV20-1,NA,TRBD1,TRBJ1-1
TGTGCCACCAGTGATTCCCGGGCCAAATACAATGAGCAGTTCTTC,CATSDSRAKYNEQFF,TRBV24-1,NA,NA,TRBJ2-1
TGTGCCAGCACCCCACTACAGAACTCGGGACTAGCGTTCTCCTACGAGCAGTACTTC,CASTPLQNSGLAFSYEQYF,TRBV6-2/TRBV6-3,few,TRBD2,TRBJ2-7
TGTGCCAGCAGTTTTTCGTGGGGGCACTTGGGTGAGCAGTTCTTC,CASSFSWGHLGEQFF,TRBV12-3/TRBV12-4,NA,NA,TRBJ2-1
TGCGCCAGCAGCTTGGTAGGGGTGGACTACGAGCAGTACTTC,CASSLVGVDYEQYF,TRBV5-1,NA,NA,TRBJ2-7
TGCGCCAGCAGCTTGGACAGGGTTGTTGAAAAACTGTTTTTT,CASSLDRVVEKLFF,TRBV5-1,few,NA,TRBJ1-4
TGTGCCAGCAGCGTAGGTGGCACCTACAATGAGCAGTTCTTC,CASSVGGTYNEQFF,TRBV9,many,NA,TRBJ2-1
TGCAGTGCTAGGGCGAGCTACGAGCAGTACTTC,CSARASYEQYF,TRBV20-1,NA,NA,TRBJ2-7
TGTGCCAGCAGTGCCCAGAGGTCAAGCAATCAGCCCCAGCATTTT,CASSAQRSSNQPQHF,TRBV6-1,NA,NA,TRBJ1-5
TGCGCCAGCAGCTTGGCAGGACAGGGGTCGGGTGAGCAGTTCTTC,CASSLAGQGSGEQFF,TRBV5-1,few,TRBD1,TRBJ2-1
TGCGCCAGCAGCTGGCTACAGGAAGGCTCCTACGAGCAGTACTTC,CASSWLQEGSYEQYF,TRBV5-1,few,NA,TRBJ2-7
TGTGCCAGCAGTTTGGACAGGGGGCTTGGTACGCAGTATTTT,CASSLDRGLGTQYF,TRBV12-3/TRBV12-4,NA,TRBD1,TRBJ2-3
TGTGCCAGCAGCCAGGGACAGGCCGATAATTCACCCCTCCACTTT,CASSQGQADNSPLHF,TRBV3-1,NA,TRBD1,TRBJ1-6
TGCAGTGCTCTCCAGCTTAATGAGCAGTTCTTC,CSALQLNEQFF,TRBV20-1,many,NA,TRBJ2-1
TGCAGTGTAGCGGGAGGGGGACTTTCAGATACGCAGTATTTT,CSVAGGGLSDTQYF,TRBV20-1,many,TRBD2,TRBJ2-3
TGTGCCAGCAGTGTGGAGGGACACACCATATATTTT,CASSVEGHTIYF,TRBV2,few,NA,TRBJ1-3
TGCGCCAGCAGCTCTACAGGTGATTCACCCCTCCACTTT,CASSSTGDSPLHF,TRBV5-1,NA,NA,TRBJ1-6
TGTGCCAGCAGCCCAGCCGCGGGCACAGATACGCAGTATTTT,CASSPAAGTDTQYF,TRBV6-1,few,NA,TRBJ2-3
TGTGCCAGCAGTTTAGTCAGGGGATCGACGCCCCAGCATTTT,CASSLVRGSTPQHF,TRBV12-3/TRBV12-4,NA,NA,TRBJ1-5
TGTGCCAGCAGTTCGGGGACAGGGGCCGTGTCCTATGGCTACACCTTC,CASSSGTGAVSYGYTF,TRBV28,few,TRBD1,TRBJ1-2
TGTGCCAGCAGCGTAGTTGGGGCCCGAGGTGAGCAGTTCTTC,CASSVVGARGEQFF,TRBV9,few,NA,TRBJ2-1
TGTGCCAGCAGCCGTCGAGCGGGGAGCTCCTACGAGCAGTACTTC,CASSRRAGSSYEQYF,TRBV3-1,NA,TRBD2,TRBJ2-7
TGTGCCAGCATCCCCGGCCTAGCTACCTACGAGCAGTACTTC,CASIPGLATYEQYF,TRBV28,many,NA,TRBJ2-7
TGCAGTGCTAGAGAGAGCAGGGGAAATAATTCACCCCTCCACTTT,CSARESRGNNSPLHF,TRBV20-1,few,NA,TRBJ1-6
TGTGCCAGCAGCGTAGGGGGGGTTGGTCACCAAGAGACCCAGTACTTC,CASSVGGVGHQETQYF,TRBV9,many,NA,TRBJ2-5
TGCAGCGTTGGGGGGGGATTCTACAATGAGCAGTTCTTC,CSVGGGFYNEQFF,TRBV29-1,many,TRBD2,TRBJ2-1
TGCAGTGCGGACTACTACGAGCAGTACTTC,CSADYYEQYF,TRBV20-1,NA,NA,TRBJ2-7
TGTGCCAGCAGCTTGGGAGACTACGGTGAGCAGTTCTTC,CASSLGDYGEQFF,TRBV7-8,NA,NA,TRBJ2-1
TGTGCCAGCAGCTTATTGGGGGCGCTTTTTCCCGGGGCCAACGTCCTGACTTTC,CASSLLGALFPGANVLTF,TRBV11-1,few,NA,TRBJ2-6
TGCAGTGCCCTTGACCGGGGCGGGGTGGAGACCCAGTACTTC,CSALDRGGVETQYF,TRBV20-1,few,NA,TRBJ2-5
TGCGGATTAGACAGAAACACTGAAGCTTTCTTT,CGLDRNTEAFF,TRBV20-1,NA,NA,TRBJ1-1
TGCAGTGCTAGAAATCGGGCAGGGATGGGGTACGAGCAGTACTTC,CSARNRAGMGYEQYF,TRBV20-1,few,NA,TRBJ2-7
TGTGCCAGCAGCTTAGAAGCGGGAGGGGAGACCCAGTACTTC,CASSLEAGGETQYF,TRBV11-2,NA,TRBD2,TRBJ2-5
TGCGCCAGCAAGGCGGGGACCATGACCACCGGGGAGCTGTTTTTT,CASKAGTMTTGELFF,TRBV5-1,NA,NA,TRBJ2-2
TGTGCCAGCCAGACGTCCCTGCAAGAGACCCAGTACTTC,CASQTSLQETQYF,TRBV18,NA,NA,TRBJ2-5
TGCAGTGCTAGATTGGCGCTAGCGGGAGAAACAGATACGCAGTATTTT,CSARLALAGETDTQYF,TRBV20-1,few,TRBD2,TRBJ2-3
TGCAGCGTTGGTGGTCACGGCAATCAGCCCCAGCATTTT,CSVGGHGNQPQHF,TRBV29-1,few,NA,TRBJ1-5
TGCAGTGCTAGAGATACGGGGGCCGGGGAGCTGTTTTTT,CSARDTGAGELFF,TRBV20-1,few,NA,TRBJ2-2
TGTGCCAGCAGCAAAGGGACAGGGGATTCCTACGAGCAGTACTTC,CASSKGTGDSYEQYF,TRBV6-1,many,TRBD1,TRBJ2-7
TGCGCCAGCAGCACGGAGGGGATACTCTCCTACGAGCAGTACTTC,CASSTEGILSYEQYF,TRBV5-1,NA,NA,TRBJ2-7
TGCGCCAGCAGCCACGATAATAGACAGGGGAAAAACGAGCAGTACTTC,CASSHDNRQGKNEQYF,TRBV4-3,few,TRBD1,TRBJ2-7
TGCGCCAGCAGCTCCTTGGCCCTAGACAGGGGGCGAAACACCGGGGAGCTGTTTTTT,CASSSLALDRGRNTGELFF,TRBV5-1,few,TRBD1,TRBJ2-2
TGTGTCAGCAGCTTGATGGACAGGCCCCAAGAGACCCAGTACTTC,CVSSLMDRPQETQYF,TRBV28,NA,TRBD1,TRBJ2-5
TGCAGCGTTCAGTGGTCCGGGACAGGGGGTATTGTTGGGGAGCTGTTTTTT,CSVQWSGTGGIVGELFF,TRBV29-1,NA,TRBD1,TRBJ2-2
TGTGCCAGCAGCGTAACCACCGGGACAGGACTTAACTACGAGCAGTACTTC,CASSVTTGTGLNYEQYF,TRBV3-1,few,TRBD1,TRBJ2-7